The 14 T cell receptor beta chains below all came from one sample that was sequenced in a study of blood T cell repertoires in COVID-19. Clones were sequenced by immunoSEQ multiplex PCR, and TCRdb holds only the in-frame ones, with some missing. The table has 150,000 to 200,000 clones, 84% seen once. Source material: peripheral blood. These receptors came from a man aged 35-49 years who had recovered from COVID-19.

V usage is TRBV6-4 and J usage is TRBJ2-3; 14 bases agree with TRBD2. The V gene's germline CDR1 is MRHNA and CDR2 SNTAGT. This CDR3 has 15 amino acids. V shed 5 bases, J shed 6 bases, and the junction held 4 bases outside the gene matches. The CDR3 spells CASSPTSGGADTQYF. The CDR3, as DNA: TGTGCCAGCAGTCCGACTAGCGGGGGGGCTGATACGCAGTATTTT.

This chain's CDR3 is CASRPWGGRGNEQFF. Here the CDR3 DNA reads TGTGCCAGTCGACCGTGGGGCGGGAGGGGCAATGAGCAGTTCTTC. The chain joins TRBV25-1 to TRBJ2-1; 9 nucleotides match TRBD2. With V trimmed by 9 bases and J by 6 bases, 12 bases remained unmatched. Germline CDR1 and CDR2: MGHDK and SYGVNS. The CDR3 runs 15 residues.

The CDR3 coding sequence is TGTGCCAGCCAAGAAGGAGTAGCGGGAGAGCAGTTCTTC. This sequence encodes CASQEGVAGEQFF. V and J are TRBV7-9 and TRBJ2-1; 8 bases map to TRBD2. The trim removed 8 bases at V and 10 bases at J, leaving 10 bases unmatched. From germline, CDR1 is SEHNR and CDR2 FQNEAQ (reference sequence). CDR3 length equals 13 residues.

This chain links TRBV15 with TRBJ1-5, with 7 bases identical to TRBD1. CDR3 length: 14 residues. Germline assignment: CDR1 LNHNV and CDR2 YYDKDF (reference sequence). Unmatched junction bases numbered 8, after V lost 5 bases and J lost 7 bases. CDR3 sequence reads: CATSGKGGSQPQHF. CDR3 DNA sequence: TGTGCCACCAGCGGAAAAGGGGGCTCGCAGCCCCAGCATTTT. The variable domain in full, with the rest retrieved from reference TRBV15 and TRBJ1-5, is DAMVIQNPRYQVTQFGKPVTLSCSQTLNHNVMYWYQQKSSQAPKLLFHYYDKDFNNEADTPDNFQSRRPNTSFCFLDIRSPGLGDTAMYLCATSGKGGSQPQHFGDGTRLSIL.

The chain recombines TRBV5-4 with TRBJ2-7; 7 bases map to TRBD2. Germline assignment: CDR1 SGHNT and CDR2 YYREEE (reference sequence). Losses at the gene ends were 0 bases for V and 2 bases for J; bases not matched to a gene: 5. CDR3 size: 15 residues. This CDR3 is CASSLGVGGTYEQYF. In nucleotides, the CDR3 is TGTGCCAGCAGCTTGGGGGTGGGAGGGACCTACGAGCAGTACTTC. The full variable domain, in which reference TRBV5-4 and TRBJ2-7 provide the parts outside the CDR3, is ETGVTQSPTHLIKTRGQQVTLRCSSQSGHNTVSWYQQALGQGPQFIFQYYREEENGRGNFPPRFSGLQFPNYSSELNVNALELDDSALYLCASSLGVGGTYEQYFGPGTRLTVT.

This sequence joins TRBV6-6 and TRBJ1-1; D is perhaps TRBD1 (5 bases). CDR1 MNHNY and CDR2 SVGAGI come from the germline V gene (reference sequence). The V end was cut by 2 bases, the J end by 7 bases, with 11 bases between. The CDR3 runs 13 residues. CDR3 region: CASSYADRYEAFF. The CDR3 coding sequence is TGTGCCAGCAGTTACGCAGACAGATATGAAGCTTTCTTT.

The genes are TRBV19 and TRBJ2-7, with a tentative D call TRBD1 (5 bases). The germline V and J ends were trimmed by 5 bases and 0 bases, with 11 bases remaining between them. This CDR3 is built from 14 residues. Germline CDR1 and CDR2: LNHDA and SQIVND (reference sequence). CDR3 DNA sequence: TGTGCCAGTAGTTACAGGTCAAGCTCCTACGAGCAGTACTTC. Amino acid sequence: CASSYRSSSYEQYF. The entire variable domain, with the rest obtained from reference TRBV19 and TRBJ2-7, is as follows: DGGITQSPKYLFRKEGQNVTLSCEQNLNHDAMYWYRQDPGQGLRLIYYSQIVNDFQKGDIAEGYSVSREKKESFPLTVTSAQKNPTAFYLCASSYRSSSYEQYFGPGTRLTVT.

The chain employs TRBV5-5 and TRBJ1-2; D is undetermined. There are 13 residues in the CDR3. Looked up from germline, CDR1 is SGHKS and CDR2 is YYEKEE (reference sequence). V was clipped by 4 bases and J by 3 bases, with 10 bases between them. The CDR3 DNA sequence: TGTGCCAGCAGCCTAGACCCGTACTATGGCTACACCTTC. Residues: CASSLDPYYGYTF.

The chain employs TRBV4-2 and TRBJ1-6; D is possibly TRBD1 (6 bases). Trimming shortened V by 1 base and J by 4 bases, and 8 bases separated the two germline ends. Germline V gene lookup returns CDR1 LGHNA and CDR2 YNFKEQ. This CDR3 has 15 residues. The CDR3, as DNA: TGTGCCAGCAGCCAAGGTCAGGGGTATAATTCACCCCTCCACTTT. It codes for CASSQGQGYNSPLHF.

The chain uses TRBV9 and TRBJ1-2, with 8 bases lining up with TRBD1. CDR1 and CDR2 from the germline V gene are SGDLS and YYNGEE. The V and J ends lost 4 bases and 8 bases, in that order; junction bases with no gene match: 13. This CDR3 is built from 15 residues. The CDR3 sequence is CASSSWTGPTQGYTF. The CDR3 DNA reads TGTGCCAGCAGCTCCTGGACAGGGCCCACCCAAGGCTACACCTTC. The full variable domain, rest sourced from reference TRBV9 and TRBJ1-2, is DSGVTQTPKHLITATGQRVTLRCSPRSGDLSVYWYQQSLDQGLQFLIQYYNGEERAKGNILERFSAQQFPDLHSELNLSSLELGDSALYFCASSSWTGPTQGYTFGSGTRLTVV.

This sequence joins TRBV18 and TRBJ2-1, with a tentative D call TRBD2 (5 bases). Trimming left V 4 bases short and J 0 bases short, with 10 bases between. CDR3 length equals 15 residues. Germline loops: CDR1 KGHSH, CDR2 LQKENI. CDR3 sequence (DNA): TGTGCCAGCTCACAAACTGGGAGCTCCTACAATGAGCAGTTCTTC. This translates into CASSQTGSSYNEQFF. Full variable domain (outside the CDR3, taken from reference TRBV18 and TRBJ2-1): NAGVMQNPRHLVRRRGQEARLRCSPMKGHSHVYWYRQLPEEGLKFMVYLQKENIIDESGMPKERFSAEFPKEGPSILRIQQVVRGDSAAYFCASSQTGSSYNEQFFGPGTRLTVL.

The V call is TRBV19, the J call TRBJ2-5, with TRBD1 matching 7 bases. The junction had 4 bases not matched to a gene; V was cut back by 8 bases and J by 1 base. Germline CDR1 LNHDA, CDR2 SQIVND (reference sequence). The CDR3 sequence is 13 residues long. This chain's CDR3 is CASARQGQETQYF. CDR3 nucleotides: TGTGCCAGTGCAAGACAGGGCCAAGAGACCCAGTACTTC. Supplemented by reference TRBV19 and TRBJ2-5, the full variable domain reads DGGITQSPKYLFRKEGQNVTLSCEQNLNHDAMYWYRQDPGQGLRLIYYSQIVNDFQKGDIAEGYSVSREKKESFPLTVTSAQKNPTAFYLCASARQGQETQYFGPGTRLLVL.

V usage is TRBV3-1 (or the pseudogene TRBV3-2) and J usage is TRBJ2-1; perhaps TRBD2 as D (5 bases). The CDR3 extends over 13 amino acids. Germline V gene data show CDR1 as LGHDT and CDR2 as YNNKEL (reference sequence). The germline V and J ends were trimmed by 0 bases and 8 bases, with 8 bases remaining between them. The CDR3 nucleotides read TGTGCCAGCAGCCAAGAACTAGTACATGAGCAGTTCTTC. It is translated as CASSQELVHEQFF.

This clone was counted only a few times. This same CDR3 is encoded by further DNA sequences in the sample. This chain links TRBV30 with TRBJ2-7, with 8 bases lining up with TRBD2. The V segment lost 2 bases and the J segment 4 bases; nucleotides outside the gene matches: 1. CDR1 GTSNPN and CDR2 SVGIG come from the germline V gene (reference sequence). This CDR3 has 12 residues. CDR3 nucleotides: TGTGCCTGGAGTCCGGGGGGGTACGAGCAGTACTTC. It is translated as CAWSPGGYEQYF. Full variable domain (remainder filled in from reference TRBV30 and TRBJ2-7): SQTIHQWPATLVQPVGSPLSLECTVEGTSNPNLYWYRQAAGRGLQLLFYSVGIGQISSEVPQNLSASRPQDRQFILSSKKLLLSDSGFYLCAWSPGGYEQYFGPGTRLTVT.